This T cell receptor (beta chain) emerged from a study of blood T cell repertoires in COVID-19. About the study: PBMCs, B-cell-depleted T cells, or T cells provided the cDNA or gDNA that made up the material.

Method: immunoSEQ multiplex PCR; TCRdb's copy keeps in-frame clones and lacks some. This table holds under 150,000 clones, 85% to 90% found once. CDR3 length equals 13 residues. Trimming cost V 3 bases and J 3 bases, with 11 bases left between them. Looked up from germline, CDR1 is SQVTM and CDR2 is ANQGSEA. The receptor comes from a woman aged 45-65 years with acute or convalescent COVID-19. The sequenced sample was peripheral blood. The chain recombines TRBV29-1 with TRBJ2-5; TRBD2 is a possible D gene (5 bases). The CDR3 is CSVDRRGEETQYF. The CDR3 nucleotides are TGCAGCGTTGATCGACGGGGAGAAGAGACCCAGTACTTC.